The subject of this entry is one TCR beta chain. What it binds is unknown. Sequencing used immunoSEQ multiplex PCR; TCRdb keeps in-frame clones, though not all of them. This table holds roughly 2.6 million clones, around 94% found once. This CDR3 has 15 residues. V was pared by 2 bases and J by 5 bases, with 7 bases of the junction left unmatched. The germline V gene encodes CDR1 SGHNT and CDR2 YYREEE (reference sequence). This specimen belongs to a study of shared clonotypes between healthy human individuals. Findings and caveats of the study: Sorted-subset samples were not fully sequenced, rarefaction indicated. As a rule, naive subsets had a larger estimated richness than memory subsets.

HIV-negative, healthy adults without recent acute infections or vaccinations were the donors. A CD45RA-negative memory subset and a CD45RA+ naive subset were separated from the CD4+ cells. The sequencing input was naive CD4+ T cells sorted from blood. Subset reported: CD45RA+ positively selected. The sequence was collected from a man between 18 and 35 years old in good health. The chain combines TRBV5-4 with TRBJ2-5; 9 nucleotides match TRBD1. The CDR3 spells CASSLGTGRRETQYF. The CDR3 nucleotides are TGTGCCAGCAGCTTAGGGACAGGGCGGCGGGAGACCCAGTACTTC.